The rows below give T cell receptor beta chains drawn from one sample of a study of identical twins. Via MiXCR, TCRdb re-called the 5' RACE reads, giving one row per CDR3 protein. The table shows about 190,000 distinct CDR3 sequences, with roughly 15% occurring only once. This sample also belongs to another study, concerning T cells expressing NK-cell markers.

The sequenced sample consisted of CD8+ T cells sorted from blood. The source is a woman under 30 in good health. Each CDR3 is given with its conserved first and last residue. D genes are given only for firm matches. A clone size is listed for some rows: how often the clone was seen (once, few, many), or a class if it is expanded.

>TRBV11-2|.|TRBD1|TRBJ2-2
CASSPWDRDNTGELFF
TGTGCCAGCAGCCCGTGGGACAGGGATAACACCGGGGAGCTGTTTTTT
>TRBV6-2/TRBV6-3|.|TRBD2|TRBJ2-1
CASKGGSGPYNEQFF
TGTGCCAGCAAGGGCGGGAGCGGACCCTACAATGAGCAGTTCTTC
>TRBV7-6|.|.|TRBJ2-1
CASSDTGARNEQFF
TGTGCCAGCAGCGATACCGGGGCAAGGAATGAGCAGTTCTTC
>TRBV12-3/TRBV12-4|.|TRBD2|TRBJ2-7
CASSWTSGEQYF
TGTGCCAGCAGTTGGACTAGCGGCGAGCAGTACTTC
>TRBV5-6|.|TRBD2|TRBJ2-1
CASSLKTGRREQFF
TGTGCCAGCAGCTTGAAGACCGGGAGGCGTGAGCAGTTCTTC
>TRBV6-4|few|TRBD2|TRBJ2-2
CASSQASGNTGELFF
TGTGCCAGCAGTCAGGCTAGCGGAAACACCGGGGAGCTGTTTTTT
>TRBV25-1|few|TRBD1|TRBJ2-5
CASSERVLGDRGETQYF
TGTGCCAGCAGTGAAAGAGTGTTAGGGGACAGGGGGGAGACCCAGTACTTC
>TRBV11-2|once|.|TRBJ2-2
CASTPFRSTGELFF
TGTGCCAGCACCCCTTTTAGAAGCACCGGGGAGCTGTTTTTT
>TRBV11-2|.|.|TRBJ2-7
CASSSWNGSYEQYF
TGTGCCAGCAGCTCGTGGAATGGCTCTTACGAGCAGTACTTC
>TRBV29-1|.|.|TRBJ2-5
CSVEPAGTFGETQYF
TGCAGCGTTGAACCGGCAGGGACATTCGGGGAGACCCAGTACTTC
>TRBV7-9|few|.|TRBJ2-1
CASSFAGSGNNEQFF
TGTGCCAGCAGCTTCGCCGGGAGTGGCAACAATGAGCAGTTCTTC
>TRBV12-5|.|TRBD1|TRBJ2-1
CASGPGQGINNEQFF
TGTGCTAGTGGTCCGGGACAGGGGATTAACAATGAGCAGTTCTTC
>TRBV7-9|many|.|TRBJ1-1
CASSLGGPEAFF
TGTGCCAGCAGCTTAGGGGGCCCTGAAGCTTTCTTT
>TRBV12-3/TRBV12-4|.|.|TRBJ2-3
CASTTSREPTDTQYF
TGTGCCAGCACCACGAGCCGCGAACCCACAGATACGCAGTATTTT
>TRBV7-9|few|.|TRBJ2-7
CASSLDSDPYREQYF
TGTGCCAGCAGCTTGGACTCGGACCCATACCGGGAGCAGTACTTC
>TRBV5-4|few|TRBD1|TRBJ1-2
CASSPQGGGGYTF
TGTGCCAGCAGCCCGCAGGGGGGAGGAGGCTACACCTTC
>TRBV10-2|.|.|TRBJ1-1
CASLTGLNTEAFF
TGCGCCAGTCTTACAGGGTTGAACACTGAAGCTTTCTTT